This T cell receptor beta chain comes out of a study of T cells in Graves' hyperthyroidism and ophthalmopathy. With V trimmed by 4 bases and J by 4 bases, 11 bases remained unmatched. In germline, CDR1 is SEHNR, CDR2 FQNEAQ (reference sequence). This CDR3 contains 16 residues. The source material, RNA transcripts, was used to amplify TCR beta CDR3 regions. Primed by the HTBI set, a first-round RT-PCR was run on the TCR CDR3. Each CDR3 protein gets one entry after TCRdb re-called the multiplex PCR reads with MiXCR. The repertoire holds about 600,000 distinct CDR3 sequences, with 16% as singletons. In making diagnoses, clinical symptoms, serum thyroxine and TRAb, thyroid ultrasound and orbital computed tomography were all used. From under 12 ml of fresh peripheral blood, PBMCs were isolated. As concerns this clonotype: Being one base from a much bigger clone, this may be a read error.

The J gene is TRBJ1-1, the V gene TRBV7-9, with 8 bases fitting TRBD1. Sequenced material: blood. The receptor was isolated from a woman in her thirties or forties with Graves' ophthalmopathy. This CDR3 reads CASSSPENRGTTEAFF. The CDR3 DNA is TGTGCCAGCAGCTCACCCGAAAACAGGGGGACCACTGAAGCTTTCTTT.